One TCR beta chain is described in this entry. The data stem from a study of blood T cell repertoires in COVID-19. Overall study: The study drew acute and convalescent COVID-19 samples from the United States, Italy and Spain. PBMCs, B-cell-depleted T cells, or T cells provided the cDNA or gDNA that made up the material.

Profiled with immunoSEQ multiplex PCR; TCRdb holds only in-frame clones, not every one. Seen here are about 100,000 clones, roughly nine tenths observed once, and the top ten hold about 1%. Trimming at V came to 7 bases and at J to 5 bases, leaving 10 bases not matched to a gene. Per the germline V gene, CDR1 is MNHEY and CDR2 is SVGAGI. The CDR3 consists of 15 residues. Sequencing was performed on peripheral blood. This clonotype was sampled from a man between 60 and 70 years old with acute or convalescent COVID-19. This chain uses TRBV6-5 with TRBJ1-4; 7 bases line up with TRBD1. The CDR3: CASKPQTGRNEKLFF. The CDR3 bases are TGTGCCAGCAAGCCCCAGACAGGGCGAAATGAAAAACTGTTTTTT.